This record concerns one T cell receptor beta chain sequence. Its antigen is not identified. The data stem from a study of T cell responses to AZD1222 COVID-19 vaccine. The study's findings and limits: Possibly, clonal diversity was underestimated; donors were largely white British and included more females. Repertoires were obtained only post-peak T cell response. Two doses of AZD1222 preceded a rise in Spike-specific TCR breadth and depth. Seropositive status at baseline applied to only 6 or 7 AZD1222 recipients.

Germline assignment: CDR1 ENHRY and CDR2 SYGVKD. V shed 8 bases, J shed 8 bases, and the junction held 6 bases outside the gene matches. This CDR3 is 13 amino acids long. The protocol was immunoSEQ multiplex PCR, while the TCRdb copy is restricted to in-frame clones and leaves out a portion. The repertoire holds approximately 130,000 clones, with approximately 92% as singletons. This clonotype was sampled from an adult in good health. The sequencing used peripheral blood, collected on day 0 of AZD1222 vaccination. The chain joins TRBV10-3 to TRBJ2-1; TRBD2 matches at 10 bases. The CDR3, as DNA: TGTGCCATCGGGATAGCGGGAGGTGATGAGCAGTTCTTC. It specifies CAIGIAGGDEQFF.